This is a list of T cell receptor beta chains from one sample in a study of spatial heterogeneity in lung cancer. TCRdb independently ran MiXCR on the 5' RACE reads; one entry per CDR3 protein. The table has about 45,000 distinct CDR3 sequences, roughly 15% seen once. This material consisted of PBMCs, taken at surgery. Receptors originate from a male donor with early-stage non-small cell lung cancer. The CDR3 runs from the conserved cysteine through the conserved F or W. Each record gives: clone size, J gene, D gene, V gene, CDR3 protein, CDR3 DNA. The D gene is left open where the match is weak. Clone size appears in some rows only: once, few, many, or a class for an expanded clone.

size: few
J: TRBJ2-3
D: TRBD1
V: TRBV5-4
CDR3: CASSSQGGADTQYF
DNA: TGTGCCAGCAGCTCTCAAGGGGGCGCAGATACGCAGTATTTT

size: -
J: TRBJ1-1
D: TRBD1
V: TRBV20-1
CDR3: CSADDRGPGRTEAFF
DNA: TGCAGTGCTGACGACAGGGGGCCAGGCCGCACTGAAGCTTTCTTT

size: few
J: TRBJ2-1
D: -
V: TRBV9
CDR3: CASSVGATYNEQFF
DNA: TGTGCCAGCAGCGTAGGGGCTACCTACAATGAGCAGTTCTTC

size: -
J: TRBJ2-7
D: TRBD1
V: TRBV20-1
CDR3: CSALRTGDNEQYF
DNA: TGCAGTGCACTCCGGACAGGGGATAACGAGCAGTACTTC

size: few
J: TRBJ2-5
D: TRBD2
V: TRBV4-1
CDR3: CASSRGLAGGLQETQYF
DNA: TGCGCCAGCAGCCGGGGACTAGCGGGAGGGCTTCAAGAGACCCAGTACTTC

size: many
J: TRBJ2-3
D: -
V: TRBV5-1
CDR3: CASSLGDSTDTQYF
DNA: TGCGCCAGCAGCTTGGGCGACAGCACAGATACGCAGTATTTT

size: few
J: TRBJ2-7
D: TRBD1
V: TRBV28
CDR3: CASSLVDRGRWNEQYF
DNA: TGTGCCAGCAGTTTAGTGGACAGGGGACGGTGGAACGAGCAGTACTTC

size: many
J: TRBJ2-3
D: TRBD2
V: TRBV18
CDR3: CASTYSGRNADTQYF
DNA: TGTGCCAGCACATACAGCGGGAGGAATGCGGATACGCAGTATTTT

size: many
J: TRBJ1-2
D: TRBD1
V: TRBV2
CDR3: CASNNGQEGNVYTF
DNA: TGTGCCAGCAATAATGGACAGGAGGGGAATGTGTACACCTTC

size: few
J: TRBJ2-1
D: TRBD2
V: TRBV7-2
CDR3: CASSTTPSGRRFF
DNA: TGTGCCAGCAGCACCACCCCTAGCGGGCGACGGTTCTTC

size: -
J: TRBJ2-1
D: -
V: TRBV9
CDR3: CASSVYPTSSYNEQFF
DNA: TGTGCCAGCAGCGTATACCCAACCAGCTCCTACAATGAGCAGTTCTTC

size: many
J: TRBJ2-7
D: TRBD1
V: TRBV4-1
CDR3: CASSQQGAGYEQYF
DNA: TGCGCCAGCAGCCAGCAGGGGGCGGGCTACGAGCAGTACTTC

size: many
J: TRBJ2-2
D: TRBD1
V: TRBV2
CDR3: CASSPDRGLGELFF
DNA: TGTGCCAGCAGTCCGGACAGGGGGCTCGGGGAGCTGTTTTTT

size: -
J: TRBJ1-1
D: TRBD1
V: TRBV15
CDR3: CATSRGDSGGNTEAFF
DNA: TGTGCCACCAGCAGAGGGGACAGTGGAGGAAACACTGAAGCTTTCTTT

size: many
J: TRBJ2-7
D: -
V: TRBV10-3
CDR3: CAIAEVGIRYEQYF
DNA: TGTGCCATCGCCGAGGTGGGCATCCGCTACGAGCAGTACTTC

size: -
J: TRBJ2-7
D: -
V: TRBV4-1
CDR3: CASSLGGAAYEQYF
DNA: TGCGCCAGCAGCCTGGGGGGGGCGGCCTACGAGCAGTACTTC

size: many
J: TRBJ2-2
D: -
V: TRBV28
CDR3: CASSLWTGELFF
DNA: TGTGCCAGCAGTTTATGGACCGGGGAGCTGTTTTTT

size: many
J: TRBJ2-2
D: TRBD1
V: TRBV24-1
CDR3: CATSDFRGPNTGELFF
DNA: TGTGCCACCAGTGATTTCAGGGGGCCGAACACCGGGGAGCTGTTTTTT

size: -
J: TRBJ2-5
D: TRBD1
V: TRBV4-3
CDR3: CASSQDGGDRVLGGQETQYF
DNA: TGCGCCAGCAGCCAAGATGGGGGGGACAGGGTATTAGGAGGGCAAGAGACCCAGTACTTC

size: many
J: TRBJ2-7
D: -
V: TRBV25-1
CDR3: CASSGKYEQYF
DNA: TGTGCCAGCAGTGGAAAATACGAGCAGTACTTC

size: -
J: TRBJ1-4
D: -
V: TRBV6-5
CDR3: CASSSGTATNEKLFF
DNA: TGTGCCAGCAGTTCCGGGACTGCAACTAATGAAAAACTGTTTTTT

size: few
J: TRBJ1-2
D: -
V: TRBV6-1
CDR3: CASRGTLSNYGYTF
DNA: TGTGCCAGCAGGGGGACACTTTCTAACTATGGCTACACCTTC

size: many
J: TRBJ2-2
D: -
V: TRBV12-3/TRBV12-4
CDR3: CASSLNAGTGELFF
DNA: TGTGCCAGCAGTTTAAATGCTGGGACCGGGGAGCTGTTTTTT

size: many
J: TRBJ1-1
D: TRBD1
V: TRBV7-2
CDR3: CASSRRTGGGPEAFF
DNA: TGTGCCAGCAGCCGACGGACAGGGGGTGGTCCTGAAGCTTTCTTT

size: -
J: TRBJ1-1
D: -
V: TRBV20-1
CDR3: CSAIQRSGTEAFF
DNA: TGCAGTGCAATACAGAGAAGTGGGACTGAAGCTTTCTTT

size: many
J: TRBJ1-1
D: TRBD1
V: TRBV9
CDR3: CASSVHRGWEAFF
DNA: TGTGCCAGCAGCGTACACAGGGGGTGGGAAGCTTTCTTT

size: -
J: TRBJ2-5
D: -
V: TRBV20-1
CDR3: CSARDGRGETQYF
DNA: TGCAGTGCTAGAGATGGGCGCGGAGAGACCCAGTACTTC

size: -
J: TRBJ2-7
D: -
V: TRBV27
CDR3: CASSFKWAYEQYF
DNA: TGTGCCAGCAGTTTTAAATGGGCATACGAGCAGTACTTC

size: few
J: TRBJ2-3
D: -
V: TRBV10-3
CDR3: CAISEVTEITDTQYF
DNA: TGTGCCATCAGTGAGGTGACAGAAATCACAGATACGCAGTATTTT

size: -
J: TRBJ1-1
D: -
V: TRBV20-1
CDR3: CSARQGENTEAFF
DNA: TGCAGTGCTAGACAAGGAGAAAACACTGAAGCTTTCTTT

size: many
J: TRBJ1-3
D: TRBD1
V: TRBV5-1
CDR3: CASSLGQGITGNTIYF
DNA: TGCGCCAGCAGCTTGGGACAGGGGATTACTGGAAACACCATATATTTT